What follows are 25 T cell receptor beta chains derived from one specimen sequenced in a study of cytomegalovirus exposure and HLA in healthy donors. PCR used 60 Vbeta primers and 13 Jbeta primers. Assay: immunoSEQ multiplex PCR; the TCRdb copy retains only in-frame clones and omits some. The sample includes under 150,000 clones, approximately 80% seen only once; the top ten take approximately 0.94%. Sequenced sample: PBMCs. These receptors all come from a woman aged 55 to 70 in good health and CMV-seronegative.

The rearrangement links TRBV27 to TRBJ2-2; D is undetermined. Per the germline V gene, CDR1 is MNHEY and CDR2 is SMNVEV (reference sequence). V was cut by 6 bases and J by 0 bases, with 11 bases left in between. The CDR3 is made up of 15 amino acids. The CDR3 sequence: CASSLHGANTGELFF. In DNA form, the CDR3 reads TGTGCCAGCAGCCTTCACGGAGCGAACACCGGGGAGCTGTTTTTT.

This sequence joins TRBV6-5 and TRBJ2-2; D perhaps matches TRBD2 (7 bases). This CDR3 contains 15 residues. The germline V gene encodes CDR1 MNHEY and CDR2 SVGAGI. Trimming cost V 5 bases and J 0 bases, with 10 bases left between them. The CDR3 region has the DNA TGTGCCAGCAGTAGGGGGGGATCGAACACCGGGGAGCTGTTTTTT. Protein product: CASSRGGSNTGELFF.

The chain recombines TRBV7-3 with TRBJ1-1, with 9 bases lining up with TRBD1. Germline V gene data show CDR1 as SGHTA and CDR2 as FQGTGA. The length of the CDR3 is 15 residues. The V segment lost 4 bases and the J segment 0 bases; nucleotides outside the gene matches: 3. In DNA form, the CDR3 reads TGTGCCAGCAGCTCGGGACAGGGAATGAACACTGAAGCTTTCTTT. Translation gives CASSSGQGMNTEAFF.

This clone was recorded a few times. This chain uses TRBV5-1 with TRBJ2-2, with a weak D call TRBD1 (6 bases). With 4 bases removed from V and 5 bases from J, the gap between germline ends came to 15 bases. Germline V gene sequence: CDR1 SGHRS, CDR2 YFSETQ. The CDR3 extends over 15 amino acids. The CDR3 DNA follows: TGCGCCAGCAGCCTCGGGACATCTAAGACCGGGGAGCTGTTTTTT. Protein sequence: CASSLGTSKTGELFF.

The chain recombines TRBV28 with TRBJ1-5; D remains ambiguous. Deletions cut 5 bases from V and 0 bases from J, with 20 bases between. Germline V gene data show CDR1 as MDHEN and CDR2 as SYDVKM. This CDR3 contains 18 residues. CDR3 bases: TGTGCCAGCAGTCCCGACTTACCCGGCGCCTATAGCAATCAGCCCCAGCATTTT. Its translation is CASSPDLPGAYSNQPQHF.

This clone has a handful of counts. The rearrangement joins TRBV27 to TRBJ2-2; no clear D. This CDR3 contains 16 residues. Germline V CDR1 and CDR2: MNHEY, SMNVEV (reference sequence). Between the trimmed V and J ends, which lost 6 bases and 2 bases, there was a span of 16 bases. CDR3 in amino acids: CASSPPSSPNTGELFF. The CDR3 nucleotides read TGTGCCAGCAGCCCCCCCTCGTCCCCTAACACCGGGGAGCTGTTTTTT.

This clone showed up just once. The V gene is TRBV28, the J gene TRBJ2-1; D may be TRBD2 (6 bases). Germline CDR1 is MDHEN and CDR2 is SYDVKM. Trimming cost V 2 bases and J 4 bases, with 12 bases left between them. The CDR3 spans 15 residues. CDR3 amino acids: CASSLDGAGYNEQFF. CDR3 DNA: TGTGCCAGCAGTTTAGATGGGGCGGGGTACAATGAGCAGTTCTTC.

The chain links TRBV18 to TRBJ2-7, with a possible D match to TRBD2 (6 bases). The CDR3 totals 14 residues. Germline CDR1 is KGHSH and CDR2 is LQKENI. Trimming cost V 5 bases and J 2 bases, with 13 bases left between them. The CDR3: CASSSGVSTYEQYF. CDR3 nucleotide sequence: TGTGCCAGCTCATCGGGGGTTTCAACCTACGAGCAGTACTTC.

This clone has only a few counts. The chain couples TRBV15 to TRBJ2-7, with 8 nucleotides matching TRBD1. Trimming took 1 base from V and 0 from J; bases not matched to a gene: 2. The length of the CDR3 is 15 residues. In germline, CDR1 is LNHNV, CDR2 YYDKDF (reference sequence). The CDR3 loop is CATSRGRGLSYEQYF. For the CDR3, the DNA is TGTGCCACCAGCAGAGGCAGGGGGCTCTCCTACGAGCAGTACTTC.

The chain links TRBV7-3 to TRBJ2-7; TRBD1 matches 7 bases. Germline V gene lookup returns CDR1 SGHTA and CDR2 FQGTGA. This CDR3 contains 15 residues. The V segment lost 2 bases and the J segment 4 bases; nucleotides outside the gene matches: 8. The CDR3 region has the DNA TGTGCCAGCAGCTTATCTAGTACAGGGGCGTACGAGCAGTACTTC. It codes for CASSLSSTGAYEQYF.

This chain uses TRBV11-2 with TRBJ1-2; D may be TRBD1 (5 bases). This CDR3 has 15 residues. Germline CDR1 and CDR2: SGHAT and FQNNGV. V was cut by 6 bases and J by 1 base, with 15 bases left in between. CDR3 sequence (DNA): TGTGCCAGCAGAGCTCTTAAAGGGGATAACTATGGCTACACCTTC. Amino acids: CASRALKGDNYGYTF.

The rearrangement uses TRBV5-1 and TRBJ2-7, with 8 bases aligning to TRBD2. CDR3 length: 17 amino acids. J was trimmed by 2 bases and V by 4 bases; bases with no gene match: 14. Germline-derived CDR1 and CDR2 are SGHRS and YFSETQ. The CDR3 spells CASSPGRVLADTYEQYF. The CDR3 DNA reads as TGCGCCAGCAGCCCTGGAAGGGTACTAGCGGATACCTACGAGCAGTACTTC.

The V and J genes are TRBV21-1 and TRBJ1-2; the table's D call of TRBD1 was not tested on the DNA. TRBV21-1 constitutes a pseudogene. The CDR3 loop spans 15 amino acids. In DNA form, the CDR3 reads TGTGCCAGCAGCACCGCCGGGACAGGGGGTTCTGGCTACACCTTC. It codes for CASSTAGTGGSGYTF.

This clone has only a few counts. This chain uses TRBV25-1 with TRBJ2-3, with D possibly being TRBD2 (5 bases). The CDR3 contains 12 residues. The germline V gene encodes CDR1 MGHDK and CDR2 SYGVNS. Between the trimmed V and J ends, which lost 6 bases and 4 bases, there was a span of 8 bases. CDR3 coding DNA: TGTGCCAGCAGGCTCGGGGCAGATACGCAGTATTTT. The encoded protein is CASRLGADTQYF.

This clone occurred a few times. CDR3 loop: CATVPGGKAEAFF. The CDR3, as DNA: TGTGCCACCGTCCCGGGGGGCAAGGCTGAAGCTTTCTTT. The V call is TRBV15, the J call TRBJ1-1; a possible D gene is TRBD1 (6 bases). CDR3 length equals 13 residues. The germline CDR1 and CDR2 sequences are LNHNV and YYDKDF (reference sequence). V lost 8 bases and J lost 6, with 16 bases in between.

This rearrangement joins TRBV9 to TRBJ2-5, with 8 bases fitting TRBD2. The CDR3 has 16 residues. Looked up from germline, CDR1 is SGDLS and CDR2 is YYNGEE. The junction had 12 bases not matched to a gene; V was cut back by 4 bases and J by 4 bases. The CDR3 DNA sequence: TGTGCCAGCAGCCTCACTAGCGGAGGGTGGGGAGAGACCCAGTACTTC. This sequence encodes CASSLTSGGWGETQYF.

The chain uses TRBV5-4 and TRBJ2-7; maybe TRBD2 (5 bases). V lost 0 bases and J 2 bases, leaving 9 bases between the germline ends. Germline assignment: CDR1 SGHNT and CDR2 YYREEE (reference sequence). CDR3 length: 14 amino acids. As DNA, the CDR3 is TGTGCCAGCAGCTTGGCCGCGGGCGCCTACGAGCAGTACTTC. Its protein product is CASSLAAGAYEQYF.

The CDR3 bases are TGTGCCAGTAGTACGGACAGGGGCTCCTACAATGAGCAGTTCTTC. Its protein product is CASSTDRGSYNEQFF. The J gene is TRBJ2-1, the V gene TRBV19, with TRBD1 identical over 9 bases. The CDR3 sequence is 15 residues long. The junction had 1 base not matched to a gene; V was cut back by 4 bases and J by 0 bases. Germline V lookup: CDR1 LNHDA, CDR2 SQIVND (reference sequence).

The chain is built from TRBV5-1 and TRBJ1-4; 9 positions agree with TRBD1. The germline gives CDR1 SGHRS, CDR2 YFSETQ. This CDR3 has 14 amino acids. After removal of 6 bases from V and 6 bases from J, the junction contained 6 bases not matched to a gene. CDR3 in amino acids: CASKEGQGYEKLFF. The CDR3 coding sequence is TGCGCCAGCAAGGAAGGACAGGGGTATGAAAAACTGTTTTTT.

The V call is TRBV10-2, the J call TRBJ2-5; 7 bases map to TRBD2. TRBJ2-7 matches the DNA end more closely, so the J call is doubtful. The germline gives CDR1 WSHSY, CDR2 SAAADI. The CDR3 is made up of 14 amino acids. CDR3 sequence: CAGGGWEKPYEQYF. Here the CDR3 DNA reads TGCGCTGGGGGGGGGTGGGAAAAACCCTACGAGCAGTACTTC.

This rearrangement joins TRBV28 to TRBJ2-7; 7 bases are shared with TRBD2. The CDR3 has 13 residues. V trimming: 10 bases; J trimming: 2 bases; junction bases outside the gene matches: 8. Germline CDR1 MDHEN, CDR2 SYDVKM. The CDR3 protein is CATVGGYPYEQYF. The CDR3, as DNA: TGTGCCACCGTCGGGGGGTACCCCTACGAGCAGTACTTC.

This chain's CDR3 is CASSVAGQNNSPLHF. The CDR3 DNA sequence: TGTGCCAGCAGTGTCGCCGGACAAAATAATTCACCCCTCCACTTT. This rearrangement joins TRBV2 to TRBJ1-6; maybe TRBD1 (5 bases). Germline lookup yields CDR1 SNHLY and CDR2 FYNNEI. CDR3 length: 15 amino acids. V was trimmed by 4 bases and J by 5 bases, leaving 12 bases between them.

This chain connects TRBV10-2 to TRBJ2-1; unclear D gene. Germline V CDR1 and CDR2: WSHSY, SAAADI. The CDR3 totals 15 residues. The germline V and J ends were trimmed by 0 bases and 5 bases, with 11 bases remaining between them. The chain's CDR3 is CASSESGLPNNEQFF. The CDR3 DNA reads TGCGCCAGCAGTGAGTCTGGGCTACCCAACAATGAGCAGTTCTTC.

This chain joins TRBV6-5 and TRBJ2-5; perhaps TRBD1 as D (7 bases). Trimming shortened V by 5 bases and J by 4 bases, and 14 bases separated the two germline ends. This CDR3 contains 14 residues. From germline, CDR1 is MNHEY and CDR2 SVGAGI. CDR3 in DNA: TGTGCCAGCAGTCGGAACAGGGGAGGAGAGACCCAGTACTTC. Protein product: CASSRNRGGETQYF.

This chain connects TRBV5-1 to TRBJ1-2; no clear D gene. Germline lookup yields CDR1 SGHRS and CDR2 YFSETQ. The CDR3 runs 15 residues. Between the trimmed V and J ends, which lost 4 bases and 4 bases, there was a span of 17 bases. CDR3 sequence (DNA): TGCGCCAGCAGCCCGGGAGATTCACAAGCCTATGGCTACACCTTC. It translates to CASSPGDSQAYGYTF.